The 20 T cell receptor beta chains reported below all come from one sample, sequenced in a study of regulatory dendritic cells for organ transplantation (dated 2017 in TCRdb). The library was prepared using the immunoSEQ multiplex PCR assay. In its TCRdb copy, this immuneACCESS table keeps in-frame sequences only and misses some clones. Where compared with another copy, unresolved V genes explain less than half of these, and the others have no known cause. The sample has under 45,000 clones on record, roughly 91% of them singletons. The ten largest make up about 0.063% of the sample. Sequencing was done on a sample of naive CD4+ T cells from blood. In the paper's terms, the cell subset or site label means: CD45RA+ naive T cells. These receptors came from a human donor in good health.

This rearrangement joins TRBV7-2 to TRBJ1-3, with a weak D call TRBD1 (6 bases). Germline CDR1 is SGHTA and CDR2 is FQGNSA. Between the trimmed V and J ends, which lost 1 base and 2 bases, there was a span of 9 bases. The CDR3 spans 15 residues. CDR3 nucleotide sequence: TGTGCCAGCAGCTTAGACCACAGGGCTGGAAACACCATATATTTT. Translated, it gives CASSLDHRAGNTIYF. Drawing the rest from reference TRBV7-2 and TRBJ1-3, the complete variable domain is GAGVSQSPSNKVTEKGKDVELRCDPISGHTALYWYRQSLGQGLEFLIYFQGNSAPDKSGLPSDRFSAERTGGSVSTLTIQRTQQEDSAVYLCASSLDHRAGNTIYFGEGSWLTVV.

The rearrangement links TRBV2 to TRBJ1-5; no firm D call. The CDR3 is 18 residues long. V lost 1 base and J lost 0, with 16 bases in between. The germline CDR1 and CDR2 sequences are SNHLY and FYNNEI. The CDR3 protein is CASSEGVSGLYSNQPQHF. As DNA, the CDR3 is TGTGCCAGCAGTGAAGGAGTTTCTGGGTTGTATAGCAATCAGCCCCAGCATTTT.

Only a few counts were recorded for this clone. The CDR3 coding sequence is TGTGCCAGCAGTAGATGGGGCACTGAAGCTTTCTTT. It encodes CASSRWGTEAFF. The chain is built from TRBV27 and TRBJ1-1; D unclear. In germline, CDR1 is MNHEY, CDR2 SMNVEV (reference sequence). V shed 5 bases and J shed 4 bases, with 8 bases lying between them. CDR3 length: 12 residues.

This clone was detected only a few times. The chain has TRBV30 and TRBJ1-2; D gene unclear. Looked up from germline, CDR1 is GTSNPN and CDR2 is SVGIG (reference sequence). The CDR3 spans 13 residues. The V and J ends lost 4 bases and 6 bases respectively, with 15 bases between them. The CDR3 bases are TGTGCCTGGATAGGAGGGTTGAGCAATGGCTACACCTTC. This sequence encodes CAWIGGLSNGYTF.

V is TRBV29-1 and J is TRBJ1-2; D is perhaps TRBD1 (5 bases). This CDR3 spans 11 amino acids. Germline V lookup: CDR1 SQVTM, CDR2 ANQGSEA. V dropped 3 bases and J dropped 7 bases, with 9 bases sitting between them. DNA for the CDR3: TGCAGCGTTGAGGATGGGGGTGGCTACACCTTC. Translated, it gives CSVEDGGGYTF. Using reference TRBV29-1 and TRBJ1-2 for the parts outside the CDR3, the full variable domain is SAVISQKPSRDICQRGTSLTIQCQVDSQVTMMFWYRQQPGQSLTLIATANQGSEATYESGFVIDKFPISRPNLTFSTLTVSNMSPEDSSIYLCSVEDGGGYTFGSGTRLTVV.

V usage is TRBV5-1 and J usage is TRBJ2-7; no reliable D call. The CDR3 loop spans 15 amino acids. V was trimmed by 4 bases and J by 1 base, leaving 15 bases between them. Germline assignment: CDR1 SGHRS and CDR2 YFSETQ. CDR3 loop: CASSAQPSSSYEQYF. CDR3 coding DNA: TGCGCCAGCAGCGCGCAACCAAGTTCTTCCTACGAGCAGTACTTC.

This chain links TRBV30 with TRBJ1-2; D is unclear. The CDR3 has 12 residues. Germline CDR1 GTSNPN, CDR2 SVGIG (reference sequence). V lost 2 bases and J 5 bases, leaving 9 bases between the germline ends. CDR3 nucleotide sequence: TGTGCCTGGAGTCCTCGGATGTATGGCTACACCTTC. Amino acid sequence: CAWSPRMYGYTF.

This clone has just one count. This rearrangement joins TRBV18 to TRBJ2-3; 7 positions match TRBD2. V lost 2 bases to trimming and J lost 0 bases; unmatched junction nucleotides: 5. The CDR3 covers 16 residues. Germline assignment: CDR1 KGHSH and CDR2 LQKENI. CDR3 bases: TGTGCCAGCTCACCAACCGATAGCGGGAGCACAGATACGCAGTATTTT. Translating gives CASSPTDSGSTDTQYF.

The rearrangement joins TRBV28 to TRBJ1-2; D is unclear. The germline V gene has CDR1 MDHEN and CDR2 SYDVKM. The CDR3 is 14 amino acids. Trimming took 4 bases from V and 1 from J, leaving 10 bases between them. CDR3 nucleotide sequence: TGTGCCAGCAGTTCGGACGGGTTTAACTATGGCTACACCTTC. It specifies CASSSDGFNYGYTF.

This chain joins TRBV27 and TRBJ2-7, with a tentative D call TRBD1 (5 bases). The CDR3 runs to 16 residues. The germline gives CDR1 MNHEY, CDR2 SMNVEV (reference sequence). The V end lost 2 bases, the J end lost 4 bases, and 18 bases lay between the germline ends. The CDR3 loop reads CASSLGPTVVGYEQYF. As DNA, the CDR3 is TGTGCCAGCAGTTTAGGGCCGACAGTGGTAGGTTACGAGCAGTACTTC.

The chain recombines TRBV19 with TRBJ2-7, with a possible D match to TRBD2 (5 bases). V was pared by 2 bases and J by 0 bases, with 20 bases between. Germline V CDR1 and CDR2: LNHDA, SQIVND (reference sequence). The CDR3 is made up of 18 amino acids. CDR3 in amino acids: CASSILSVGRGSSYEQYF. The DNA of the CDR3 is TGTGCCAGTAGTATATTAAGCGTTGGTCGGGGTTCCTCCTACGAGCAGTACTTC.

This chain links TRBV19 with TRBJ1-2, with 12 bases aligning to TRBD1. The CDR3 has 15 amino acids. CDR1 is LNHDA and CDR2 is SQIVND in the germline V gene (reference sequence). Losses at the gene ends were 5 bases for V and 2 bases for J; bases not matched to a gene: 3. The CDR3 region is CASSPGTGGNYGYTF. DNA of the CDR3: TGTGCCAGTAGTCCCGGGACAGGGGGCAACTATGGCTACACCTTC.

The V call is TRBV27, the J call TRBJ2-7; the match to TRBD2 covers 7 bases. The trim removed 10 bases at V and 2 bases at J, leaving 14 bases unmatched. CDR1 and CDR2 from the germline V gene are MNHEY and SMNVEV (reference sequence). The CDR3 is 15 residues long. CDR3 bases: TGTGCCACCCGGGAGCTCGGGGGGAGTCCCTACGAGCAGTACTTC. Protein product: CATRELGGSPYEQYF.

The V call is TRBV7-2, the J call TRBJ2-5; 8 bases are shared with TRBD2. Trimming at V came to 2 bases and at J to 5 bases, leaving 10 bases not matched to a gene. CDR3 length equals 16 residues. From germline, CDR1 is SGHTA and CDR2 FQGNSA. The CDR3: CASSLLTRGALETQYF. The CDR3 DNA sequence: TGTGCCAGCAGCTTATTAACGCGGGGGGCCTTGGAGACCCAGTACTTC.

This chain links TRBV2 with TRBJ2-2, with 8 bases fitting TRBD1. This CDR3 region has 13 residues. Unmatched junction bases numbered 6, after V lost 8 bases and J lost 7 bases. Germline V gene sequence: CDR1 SNHLY, CDR2 FYNNEI. The CDR3 DNA is TGTGCCAGCGTCCAGGGGGCTGTCGGGGAGCTGTTTTTT. This gives the protein CASVQGAVGELFF. The full variable domain, its missing parts supplied by reference TRBV2 and TRBJ2-2, is EPEVTQTPSHQVTQMGQEVILRCVPISNHLYFYWYRQILGQKVEFLVSFYNNEISEKSEIFDDQFSVERPDGSNFTLKIRSTKLEDSAMYFCASVQGAVGELFFGEGSRLTVL.

This clone was detected only once. The rearrangement uses TRBV5-1 and TRBJ2-1, with 11 bases lining up with TRBD2. CDR3 length: 16 amino acids. After removal of 0 bases from V and 2 bases from J, the junction contained 1 base not matched to a gene. CDR1 and CDR2 from the germline V gene are SGHRS and YFSETQ. CDR3 sequence: CASSLGLAGTYNEQFF. CDR3 sequence (DNA): TGCGCCAGCAGCTTGGGACTAGCGGGAACCTACAATGAGCAGTTCTTC.

The chain links TRBV11-2 to TRBJ1-5, with unresolved D. The V and J ends lost 10 bases and 4 bases respectively, with 17 bases between them. The germline gives CDR1 SGHAT, CDR2 FQNNGV. CDR3 length: 14 residues. In nucleotides, the CDR3 is TGTGCCAAGCTACCATCGAGTTCAAATCAGCCCCAGCATTTT. As protein: CAKLPSSSNQPQHF.

This sequence joins TRBV29-1 and TRBJ1-5; D gene unclear. V lost 7 bases to trimming and J lost 1 base, with 8 bases between them. The CDR3 extends over 12 amino acids. The germline CDR1 and CDR2 sequences are SQVTM and ANQGSEA. CDR3 DNA sequence: TGCAGCGCAATGTACAGCAATCAGCCCCAGCATTTT. Translating it yields CSAMYSNQPQHF.

Only one count was recorded for this clone. The chain joins TRBV11-2 to TRBJ2-7, with TRBD1 matching 8 bases. J was trimmed by 3 bases and V by 5 bases; bases with no gene match: 9. Germline assignment: CDR1 SGHAT and CDR2 FQNNGV. This CDR3 is built from 15 residues. The CDR3 nucleotides read TGTGCCAGCAGCCTCACCGACGGACAGGGCTACGAGCAGTACTTC. It yields the protein CASSLTDGQGYEQYF.

The V and J genes are TRBV4-3 and TRBJ1-1, with no clear D. Trimming removed 4 bases at V and 2 bases at J, with 8 bases between. Germline lookup yields CDR1 LGHNA and CDR2 YSLEER. CDR3 length: 13 residues. The CDR3 is CASSLAGNTEAFF. DNA of the CDR3: TGCGCCAGCAGCCTCGCGGGTAACACTGAAGCTTTCTTT.